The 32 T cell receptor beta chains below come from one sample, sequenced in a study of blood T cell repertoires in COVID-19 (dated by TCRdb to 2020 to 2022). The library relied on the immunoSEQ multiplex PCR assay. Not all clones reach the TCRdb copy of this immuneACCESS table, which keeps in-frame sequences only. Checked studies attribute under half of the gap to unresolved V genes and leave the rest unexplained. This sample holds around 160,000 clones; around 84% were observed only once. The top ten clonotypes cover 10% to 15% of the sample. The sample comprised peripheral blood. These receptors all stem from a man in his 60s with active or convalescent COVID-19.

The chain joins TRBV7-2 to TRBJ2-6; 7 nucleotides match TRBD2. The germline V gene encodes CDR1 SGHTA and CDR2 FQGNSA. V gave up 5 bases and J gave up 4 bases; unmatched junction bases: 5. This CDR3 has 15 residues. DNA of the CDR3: TGTGCCAGCAGCGCGGGGGAGGGCGGGGCCAACGTCCTGACTTTC. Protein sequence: CASSAGEGGANVLTF.

CDR3 DNA sequence: TGTGCCAGCAGCTTTTCGACTAGCGGGGCGTACCAAGAGACCCAGTACTTC. Translating gives CASSFSTSGAYQETQYF. The V call is TRBV7-9, the J call TRBJ2-5, with 11 positions matching TRBD2. Germline V CDR1 and CDR2: SEHNR, FQNEAQ (reference sequence). V was clipped by 3 bases and J by 0 bases; unmatched bases: 6. The CDR3 contains 17 residues.

The CDR3 nucleotides read TGCGCCAGCAGCCTTGGGACAGTGTACACCGGGGAGCTGTTTTTT. It translates to CASSLGTVYTGELFF. This chain uses TRBV5-1 with TRBJ2-2; 7 nucleotides line up with TRBD1. Germline CDR1 SGHRS, CDR2 YFSETQ. There are 15 residues in the CDR3. Trimming took 4 bases from V and 3 from J; bases not matched to a gene: 6.

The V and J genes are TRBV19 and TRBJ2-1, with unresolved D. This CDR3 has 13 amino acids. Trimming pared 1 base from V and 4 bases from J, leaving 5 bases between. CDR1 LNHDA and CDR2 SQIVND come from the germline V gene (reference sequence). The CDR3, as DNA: TGTGCCAGTAGTATAGCTATTTACAATGAGCAGTTCTTC. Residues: CASSIAIYNEQFF. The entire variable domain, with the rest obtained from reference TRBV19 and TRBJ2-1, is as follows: DGGITQSPKYLFRKEGQNVTLSCEQNLNHDAMYWYRQDPGQGLRLIYYSQIVNDFQKGDIAEGYSVSREKKESFPLTVTSAQKNPTAFYLCASSIAIYNEQFFGPGTRLTVL.

The CDR3 spells CASRPPGQEQPQHF. In DNA form, the CDR3 reads TGTGCCAGCAGACCCCCGGGACAGGAACAGCCCCAGCATTTT. The V gene is TRBV6-5, the J gene TRBJ1-5; 8 nucleotides align to TRBD1. The CDR3 is made up of 14 amino acids. CDR1 MNHEY and CDR2 SVGAGI come from the germline V gene. J was trimmed by 7 bases and V by 6 bases; bases with no gene match: 8.

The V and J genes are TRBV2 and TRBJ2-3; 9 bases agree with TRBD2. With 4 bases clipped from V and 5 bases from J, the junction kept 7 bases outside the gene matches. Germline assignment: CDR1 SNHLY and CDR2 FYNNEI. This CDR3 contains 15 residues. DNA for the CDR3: TGTGCCAGCAGTGCCCGGGGCGGGGGGGGAGATACGCAGTATTTT. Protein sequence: CASSARGGGGDTQYF. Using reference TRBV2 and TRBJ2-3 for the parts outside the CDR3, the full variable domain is EPEVTQTPSHQVTQMGQEVILRCVPISNHLYFYWYRQILGQKVEFLVSFYNNEISEKSEIFDDQFSVERPDGSNFTLKIRSTKLEDSAMYFCASSARGGGGDTQYFGPGTRLTVL.

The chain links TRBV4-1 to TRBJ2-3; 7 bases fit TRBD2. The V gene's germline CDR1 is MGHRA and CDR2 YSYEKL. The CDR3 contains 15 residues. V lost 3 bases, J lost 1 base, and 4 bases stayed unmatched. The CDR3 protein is CASSQRESGTDTQYF. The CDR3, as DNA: TGCGCCAGCAGCCAGCGGGAGAGTGGCACAGATACGCAGTATTTT.

CDR3 coding DNA: TGTGCCAGCAGCTCATCGGGACTATTTAATCAAGAGACCCAGTACTTC. Protein: CASSSSGLFNQETQYF. The chain links TRBV11-2 to TRBJ2-5; 7 bases agree with TRBD2. The CDR3 consists of 16 residues. Germline V lookup: CDR1 SGHAT, CDR2 FQNNGV. J gave up 2 bases and V 4 bases, and 10 bases lay outside the gene matches.

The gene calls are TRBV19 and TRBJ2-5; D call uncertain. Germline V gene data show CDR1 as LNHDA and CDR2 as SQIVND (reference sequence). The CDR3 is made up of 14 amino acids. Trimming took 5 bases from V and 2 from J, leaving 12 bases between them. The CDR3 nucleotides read TGTGCCAGTAGTGAATGGGCAGATCAAGAGACCCAGTACTTC. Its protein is CASSEWADQETQYF.

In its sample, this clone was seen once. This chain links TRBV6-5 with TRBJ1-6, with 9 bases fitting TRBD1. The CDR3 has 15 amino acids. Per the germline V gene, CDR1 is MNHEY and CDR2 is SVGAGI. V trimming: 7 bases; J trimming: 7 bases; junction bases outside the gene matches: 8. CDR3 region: CASTSTGGGNSPLHF. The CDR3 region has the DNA TGTGCCAGCACCTCTACAGGGGGCGGCAATTCACCCCTCCACTTT.

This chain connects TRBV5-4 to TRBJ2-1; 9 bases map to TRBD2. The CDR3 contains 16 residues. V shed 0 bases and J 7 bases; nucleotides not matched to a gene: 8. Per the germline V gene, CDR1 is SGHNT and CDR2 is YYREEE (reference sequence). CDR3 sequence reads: CASSLAGSGSLNEQFF. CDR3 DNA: TGTGCCAGCAGCTTGGCCGGTAGCGGGAGTCTTAATGAGCAGTTCTTC.

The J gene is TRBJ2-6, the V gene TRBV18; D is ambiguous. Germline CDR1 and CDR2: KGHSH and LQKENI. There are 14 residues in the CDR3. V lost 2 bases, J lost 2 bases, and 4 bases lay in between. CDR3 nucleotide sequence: TGTGCCAGCTCACCATCTGCTGGGGCCAACGTCCTGACTTTC. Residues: CASSPSAGANVLTF.

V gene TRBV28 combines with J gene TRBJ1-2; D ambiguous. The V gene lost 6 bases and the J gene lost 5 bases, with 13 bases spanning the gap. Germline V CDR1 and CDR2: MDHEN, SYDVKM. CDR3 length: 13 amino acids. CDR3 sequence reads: CASSEGGIYGYTF. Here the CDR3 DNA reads TGTGCCAGCAGCGAGGGAGGTATATATGGCTACACCTTC.

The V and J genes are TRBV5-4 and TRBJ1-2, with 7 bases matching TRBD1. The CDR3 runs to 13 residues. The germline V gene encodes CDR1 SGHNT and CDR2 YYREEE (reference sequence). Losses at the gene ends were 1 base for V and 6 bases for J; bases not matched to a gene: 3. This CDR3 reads CASSLFTGDGYTF. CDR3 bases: TGTGCCAGCAGCTTGTTCACAGGGGATGGCTACACCTTC.

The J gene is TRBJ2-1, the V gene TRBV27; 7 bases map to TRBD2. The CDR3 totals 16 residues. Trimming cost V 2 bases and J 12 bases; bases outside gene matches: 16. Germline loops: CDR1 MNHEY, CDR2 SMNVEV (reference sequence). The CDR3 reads CASSLGFPSAGARQFF. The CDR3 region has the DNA TGTGCCAGCAGTTTAGGGTTCCCCAGCGCGGGAGCTCGGCAGTTCTTC.

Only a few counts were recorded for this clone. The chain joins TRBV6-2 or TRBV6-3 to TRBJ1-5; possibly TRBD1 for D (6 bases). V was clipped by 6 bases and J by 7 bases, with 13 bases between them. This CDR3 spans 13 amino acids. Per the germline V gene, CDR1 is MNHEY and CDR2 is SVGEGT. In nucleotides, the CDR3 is TGTGCCAGCAGCTCAGGGGTGAAGCAGCCCCAGCATTTT. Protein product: CASSSGVKQPQHF.

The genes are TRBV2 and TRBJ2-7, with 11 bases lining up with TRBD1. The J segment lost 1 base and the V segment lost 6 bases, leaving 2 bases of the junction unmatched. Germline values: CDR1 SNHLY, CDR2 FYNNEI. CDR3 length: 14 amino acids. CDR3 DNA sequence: TGTGCCAGCAGACGGGACAGGGGGTCCTACGAGCAGTACTTC. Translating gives CASRRDRGSYEQYF.

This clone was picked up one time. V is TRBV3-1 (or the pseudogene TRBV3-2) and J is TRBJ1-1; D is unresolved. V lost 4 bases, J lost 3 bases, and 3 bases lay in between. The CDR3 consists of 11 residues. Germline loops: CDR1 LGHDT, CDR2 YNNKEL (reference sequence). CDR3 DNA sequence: TGTGCCAGCAGCCGGCACACTGAAGCTTTCTTT. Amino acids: CASSRHTEAFF.

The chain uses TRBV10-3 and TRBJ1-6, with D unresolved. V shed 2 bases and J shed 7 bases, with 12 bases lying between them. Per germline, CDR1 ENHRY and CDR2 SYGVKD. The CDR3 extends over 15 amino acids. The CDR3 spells CAISEQTGRNSPLHF. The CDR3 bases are TGTGCCATCAGTGAGCAGACGGGGAGGAATTCACCCCTCCACTTT.

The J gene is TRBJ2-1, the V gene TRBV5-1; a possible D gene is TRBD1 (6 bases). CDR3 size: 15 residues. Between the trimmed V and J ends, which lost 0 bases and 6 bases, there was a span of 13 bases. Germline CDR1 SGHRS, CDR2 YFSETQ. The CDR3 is CASSLGGRGGNEQFF. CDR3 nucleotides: TGCGCCAGCAGCTTGGGAGGCAGGGGCGGCAATGAGCAGTTCTTC.

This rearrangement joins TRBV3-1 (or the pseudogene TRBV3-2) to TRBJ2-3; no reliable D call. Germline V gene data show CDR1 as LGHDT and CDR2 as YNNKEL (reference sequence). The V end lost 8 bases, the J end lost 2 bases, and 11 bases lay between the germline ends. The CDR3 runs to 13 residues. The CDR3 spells CASSISYTDTQYF. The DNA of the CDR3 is TGTGCCAGCTCGATTAGTTACACAGATACGCAGTATTTT.

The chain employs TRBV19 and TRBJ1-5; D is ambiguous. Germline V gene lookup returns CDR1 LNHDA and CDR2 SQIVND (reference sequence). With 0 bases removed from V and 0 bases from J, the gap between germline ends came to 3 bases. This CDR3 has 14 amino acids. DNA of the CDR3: TGTGCCAGTAGTATAGATAGTAGCAATCAGCCCCAGCATTTT. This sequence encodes CASSIDSSNQPQHF.

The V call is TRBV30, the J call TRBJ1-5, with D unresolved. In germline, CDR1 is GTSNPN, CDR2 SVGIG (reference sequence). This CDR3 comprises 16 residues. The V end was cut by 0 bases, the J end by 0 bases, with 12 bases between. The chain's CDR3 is CAWSVKADYSNQPQHF. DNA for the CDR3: TGTGCCTGGAGTGTAAAGGCAGACTATAGCAATCAGCCCCAGCATTTT.

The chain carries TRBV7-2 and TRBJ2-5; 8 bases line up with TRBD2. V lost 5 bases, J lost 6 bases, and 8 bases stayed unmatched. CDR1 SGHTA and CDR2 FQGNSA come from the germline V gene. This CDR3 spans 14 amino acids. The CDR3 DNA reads TGTGCCAGCAGCCCCACGCGGGAGGCGAAGACCCAGTACTTC. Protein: CASSPTREAKTQYF. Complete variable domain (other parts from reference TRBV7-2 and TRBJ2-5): GAGVSQSPSNKVTEKGKDVELRCDPISGHTALYWYRQSLGQGLEFLIYFQGNSAPDKSGLPSDRFSAERTGGSVSTLTIQRTQQEDSAVYLCASSPTREAKTQYFGPGTRLLVL.

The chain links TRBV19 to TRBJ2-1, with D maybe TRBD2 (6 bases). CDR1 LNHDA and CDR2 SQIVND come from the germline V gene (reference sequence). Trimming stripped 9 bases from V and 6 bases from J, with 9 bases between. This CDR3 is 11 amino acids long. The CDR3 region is CASGSINEQFF. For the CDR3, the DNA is TGTGCCAGCGGGAGCATCAATGAGCAGTTCTTC.

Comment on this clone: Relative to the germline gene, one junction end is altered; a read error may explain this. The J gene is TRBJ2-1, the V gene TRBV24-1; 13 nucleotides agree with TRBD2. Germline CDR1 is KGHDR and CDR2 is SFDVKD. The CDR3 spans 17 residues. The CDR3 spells CATSEGLAGVSHNEQFF. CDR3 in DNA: TGTGCCACCAGTGAAGGACTAGCGGGAGTCTCCCACAATGAGCAGTTCTTC.

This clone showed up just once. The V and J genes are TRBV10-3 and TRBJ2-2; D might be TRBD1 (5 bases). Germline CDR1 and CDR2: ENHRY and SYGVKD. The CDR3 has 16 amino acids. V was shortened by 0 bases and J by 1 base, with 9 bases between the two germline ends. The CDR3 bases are TGTGCCATCAGTGAGTCGAGAACAGGGAACACCGGGGAGCTGTTTTTT. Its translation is CAISESRTGNTGELFF.

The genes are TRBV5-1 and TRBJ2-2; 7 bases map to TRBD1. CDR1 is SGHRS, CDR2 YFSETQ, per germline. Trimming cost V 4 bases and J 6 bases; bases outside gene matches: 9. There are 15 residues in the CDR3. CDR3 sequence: CASSPRTGKSGELFF. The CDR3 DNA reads TGCGCCAGCAGCCCCCGGACAGGAAAGTCCGGGGAGCTGTTTTTT.

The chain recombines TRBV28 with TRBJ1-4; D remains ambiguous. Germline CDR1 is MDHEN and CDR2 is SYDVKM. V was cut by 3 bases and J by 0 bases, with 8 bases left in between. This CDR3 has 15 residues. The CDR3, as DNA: TGTGCCAGCAGTTTGGCCGGGTCAACTAATGAAAAACTGTTTTTT. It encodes CASSLAGSTNEKLFF.

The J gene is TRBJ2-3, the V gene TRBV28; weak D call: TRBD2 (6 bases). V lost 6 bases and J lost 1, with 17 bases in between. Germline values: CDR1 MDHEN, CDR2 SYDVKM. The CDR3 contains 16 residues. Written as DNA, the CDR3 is TGTGCCAGCAGACCTCTGGGACTCCAGGGCACAGATACGCAGTATTTT. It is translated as CASRPLGLQGTDTQYF. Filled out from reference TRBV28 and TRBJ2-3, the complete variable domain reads DVKVTQSSRYLVKRTGEKVFLECVQDMDHENMFWYRQDPGLGLRLIYFSYDVKMKEKGDIPEGYSVSREKKERFSLILESASTNQTSMYLCASRPLGLQGTDTQYFGPGTRLTVL.

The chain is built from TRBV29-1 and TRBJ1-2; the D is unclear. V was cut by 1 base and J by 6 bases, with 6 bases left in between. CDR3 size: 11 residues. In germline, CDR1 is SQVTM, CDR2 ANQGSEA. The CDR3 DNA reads TGCAGCGTTGAAGGTCATGATGGCTACACCTTC. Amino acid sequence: CSVEGHDGYTF.

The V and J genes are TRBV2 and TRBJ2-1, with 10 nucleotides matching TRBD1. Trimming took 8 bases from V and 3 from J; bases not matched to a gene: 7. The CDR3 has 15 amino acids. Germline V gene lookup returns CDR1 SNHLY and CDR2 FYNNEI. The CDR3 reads CASDRQGASYNEQFF. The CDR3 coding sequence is TGTGCCAGCGACCGACAGGGGGCCAGCTACAATGAGCAGTTCTTC.